Below are 30 T cell receptor beta chains sequenced from a single sample in a study of PD-L1 blockade in urothelial cancer. Some clones are missing from TCRdb's copy, which holds only in-frame ones; the method was immunoSEQ multiplex PCR. Found here are 24,000 or so clones, under 90% of them singletons; the top ten hold less than 2%. Regarding time point: peripheral blood 6 weeks after treatment start. Sequences were derived from PBMCs, sampled around atezolizumab (anti-PD-L1) treatment. These receptor sequences come from a man between 65 and 79 years old with urothelial cancer.

The chain employs TRBV7-6 and TRBJ2-2, with TRBD1 matching over 10 bases. The V gene's germline CDR1 is SGHVS and CDR2 FNYEAQ. There are 15 residues in the CDR3. With V trimmed by 5 bases and J by 4 bases, 4 bases remained unmatched. The CDR3 DNA reads as TGTGCCAGCAGCCCTCGGACAGGGGGCACCGGGGAGCTGTTTTTT. As protein: CASSPRTGGTGELFF. Full variable domain (outside the CDR3, taken from reference TRBV7-6 and TRBJ2-2): GAGVSQSPRYKVTKRGQDVALRCDPISGHVSLYWYRQALGQGPEFLTYFNYEAQQDKSGLPNDRFSAERPEGSISTLTIQRTEQRDSAMYRCASSPRTGGTGELFFGEGSRLTVL.

The rearrangement uses TRBV18 and TRBJ2-5; the D gene is possibly TRBD2 (6 bases). The V and J ends lost 6 bases and 2 bases respectively, with 13 bases between them. Germline CDR1 is KGHSH and CDR2 is LQKENI. The CDR3 is made up of 14 amino acids. The CDR3 loop reads CASSRGRDQETQYF. The CDR3 nucleotides are TGTGCCAGCTCGCGCGGGCGGGATCAAGAGACCCAGTACTTC.

This clone was seen just once. The chain carries TRBV7-9 and TRBJ2-5; D perhaps matches TRBD1 (6 bases). Germline lookup yields CDR1 SEHNR and CDR2 FQNEAQ (reference sequence). Deletions cut 5 bases from V and 2 bases from J, with 12 bases between. The CDR3 spans 14 residues. In DNA, the CDR3 is TGTGCCAGCAGCATACAGGGTTGGCAAGAGACCCAGTACTTC. Translation: CASSIQGWQETQYF.

This chain joins TRBV21-1 and TRBJ1-2. TRBV21-1 is classified as a pseudogene. CDR3 size: 16 residues. The CDR3 DNA is TGTGCCAGCAGCCGGTTTGGGGGGGAGAGGAACTATGGCTACACCTTC. Its protein product is CASSRFGGERNYGYTF.

The V call is TRBV5-1, the J call TRBJ2-1; weak D call: TRBD2 (6 bases). CDR3 length: 15 residues. V gave up 0 bases and J gave up 0 bases, with 7 bases separating them. Germline CDR1 SGHRS, CDR2 YFSETQ. The CDR3 loop is CASSLGGASYNEQFF. The DNA for the CDR3 is TGCGCCAGCAGCTTGGGCGGGGCCTCCTACAATGAGCAGTTCTTC.

The chain joins TRBV29-1 to TRBJ2-5; TRBD2 is a possible D gene (5 bases). The end of the DNA aligns better with TRBJ2-7, so the J call may be wrong. Germline V lookup: CDR1 SQVTM, CDR2 ANQGSEA. CDR3 size: 13 residues. The CDR3: CSVVPIGSYEQYF. As DNA, the CDR3 is TGCAGCGTTGTACCGATAGGGAGCTACGAGCAGTACTTC.

This sequence joins TRBV4-2 and TRBJ2-1, with 11 bases identical to TRBD2. CDR3 size: 18 residues. Trimming cost V 1 base and J 0 bases; bases outside gene matches: 5. The germline V gene encodes CDR1 LGHNA and CDR2 YNFKEQ. The CDR3 loop reads CASSQGLAGSSSYNEQFF. Written as DNA, the CDR3 is TGTGCCAGCAGCCAAGGACTAGCGGGGTCAAGCTCCTACAATGAGCAGTTCTTC.

V and J are TRBV10-3 and TRBJ1-5, with D unresolved. The CDR3 is 15 residues long. Germline assignment: CDR1 ENHRY and CDR2 SYGVKD. Trimming left V 0 bases short and J 3 bases short, with 9 bases between. In DNA, the CDR3 is TGTGCCATCAGTGAGTCAGACGGAGCCAATCAGCCCCAGCATTTT. It yields the protein CAISESDGANQPQHF.

V and J are TRBV7-2 and TRBJ2-3, with TRBD1 identical over 10 bases. Germline lookup yields CDR1 SGHTA and CDR2 FQGNSA. The J segment lost 4 bases and the V segment lost 1 base, leaving 5 bases of the junction unmatched. This CDR3 has 16 amino acids. This CDR3 reads CASSLGRQGAPDTQYF. The CDR3, as DNA: TGTGCCAGCAGCTTAGGACGACAGGGGGCCCCAGATACGCAGTATTTT.

V usage is TRBV6-6 and J usage is TRBJ1-5; possibly TRBD1 for D (5 bases). The CDR3 runs to 15 residues. Per the germline V gene, CDR1 is MNHNY and CDR2 is SVGAGI (reference sequence). V gave up 5 bases and J gave up 5 bases, with 16 bases separating them. CDR3 in amino acids: CASSRGTRDHQPQHF. The CDR3 region has the DNA TGTGCCAGCAGTCGCGGGACTCGGGATCATCAGCCCCAGCATTTT.

The chain employs TRBV28 and TRBJ2-5; weak D call: TRBD2 (5 bases). The CDR3 totals 14 residues. Germline V gene lookup returns CDR1 MDHEN and CDR2 SYDVKM. V lost 4 bases, J lost 2 bases, and 11 bases lay in between. The CDR3 is CASSSRSGQETQYF. The CDR3 DNA reads TGTGCCAGCAGTTCCAGGTCGGGACAAGAGACCCAGTACTTC.

The CDR3 is CASSSGQGVHEQYF. The CDR3, as DNA: TGCGCCAGCAGCTCCGGACAGGGGGTCCACGAGCAGTACTTC. J is TRBJ2-7 and V is TRBV5-1; TRBD1 agrees at 10 bases. Germline CDR1 and CDR2: SGHRS and YFSETQ. This CDR3 comprises 14 residues. V gave up 3 bases and J gave up 5 bases; unmatched junction bases: 5.

The chain couples TRBV18 to TRBJ1-1; 7 bases fit TRBD1. In germline, CDR1 is KGHSH, CDR2 LQKENI. The junction had 4 bases not matched to a gene; V was cut back by 4 bases and J by 5 bases. The CDR3 is 13 amino acids. CDR3 coding DNA: TGTGCCAGCTCACGACAGGGTGAGACTGAAGCTTTCTTT. Its translation: CASSRQGETEAFF.

V usage is TRBV5-1 and J usage is TRBJ1-4; TRBD1 aligns across 9 bases. Germline-derived CDR1 and CDR2 are SGHRS and YFSETQ. The CDR3 loop spans 15 amino acids. The junction had 4 bases not matched to a gene; V was cut back by 0 bases and J by 7 bases. This CDR3 reads CASSLEGTGTEKLFF. CDR3 in DNA: TGCGCCAGCAGCTTGGAAGGGACAGGGACTGAAAAACTGTTTTTT.

The chain has TRBV5-4 and TRBJ2-5, with D maybe TRBD1 (6 bases). The J call may be in error: the DNA end matches TRBJ2-7 better. Per the germline V gene, CDR1 is SGHNT and CDR2 is YYREEE (reference sequence). The CDR3 spans 15 residues. The chain's CDR3 is CASSPRRGSGYEQYF. In DNA form, the CDR3 reads TGTGCCAGCAGCCCCCGAAGGGGGTCGGGTTACGAGCAGTACTTC.

This clone was counted between two and nine times. The chain carries TRBV19 and TRBJ2-3; no reliable D call. V dropped 3 bases and J dropped 0 bases, with 10 bases sitting between them. The germline V gene has CDR1 LNHDA and CDR2 SQIVND (reference sequence). The CDR3 has 15 residues. The CDR3: CASSMQISSTDTQYF. In nucleotides, the CDR3 is TGTGCCAGTAGTATGCAGATCTCTAGCACAGATACGCAGTATTTT.

V usage is TRBV10-3 and J usage is TRBJ2-1; D possibly corresponds to TRBD1 (6 bases). The germline V gene encodes CDR1 ENHRY and CDR2 SYGVKD. The CDR3 runs to 15 residues. V lost 0 bases to trimming and J lost 1 base, with 7 bases between them. The CDR3 is CAISESGGSYNEQFF. The CDR3 DNA reads as TGTGCCATCAGTGAGTCAGGGGGATCCTACAATGAGCAGTTCTTC.

This chain uses TRBV5-8 with TRBJ2-1; 9 bases are a match to TRBD2. From germline, CDR1 is SGHTS and CDR2 YDEGEE. Trimming took 1 base from V and 1 from J; bases not matched to a gene: 3. There are 16 residues in the CDR3. The CDR3 sequence is CASSLIAGESYNEQFF. CDR3 nucleotides: TGTGCCAGCAGCTTGATAGCGGGAGAGTCCTACAATGAGCAGTTCTTC.

The gene calls are TRBV5-1 and TRBJ2-1; D ambiguous. The germline CDR1 and CDR2 sequences are SGHRS and YFSETQ. The CDR3 runs to 13 residues. Trimming pared 1 base from V and 9 bases from J, leaving 11 bases between. The CDR3 DNA follows: TGCGCCAGCAGCTTGATTCCACGCGGTGAGCAGTTCTTC. Translated: CASSLIPRGEQFF.

This clone appeared a single time. The chain joins TRBV18 to TRBJ2-5; TRBD2 matches 7 bases. Germline CDR1 KGHSH, CDR2 LQKENI. V was pared by 3 bases and J by 3 bases, with 7 bases of the junction left unmatched. CDR3 size: 15 residues. The CDR3, as DNA: TGTGCCAGCTCACCGTCGGCGAGCGGGAAAGAGACCCAGTACTTC. Its protein product is CASSPSASGKETQYF.

In this sample, this clone turned up a few times. The chain joins TRBV9 to TRBJ1-1; possible D gene TRBD1, 5 bases. Germline assignment: CDR1 SGDLS and CDR2 YYNGEE. This CDR3 spans 13 amino acids. V gave up 4 bases and J gave up 5 bases, with 12 bases separating them. The CDR3 sequence: CASSLGRGTEAFF. In nucleotides, the CDR3 is TGTGCCAGCAGCCTTGGACGGGGGACTGAAGCTTTCTTT.

CDR3 amino acids: CASSSRGTANNPLAKNIQYF. CDR3 DNA sequence: TGTGCCAGCTCATCGCGAGGGACAGCAAACAATCCTCTAGCCAAAAACATTCAGTACTTC. This chain joins TRBV18 and TRBJ2-4; 7 nucleotides match TRBD1. The CDR3 is made up of 20 amino acids. Trimming at V came to 5 bases and at J to 0 bases, leaving 19 bases not matched to a gene. The germline gives CDR1 KGHSH, CDR2 LQKENI.

This clone is a singleton in its sample. The chain uses TRBV7-3 and TRBJ2-2, with 8 positions matching TRBD1. In germline, CDR1 is SGHTA, CDR2 FQGTGA. V trimming: 3 bases; J trimming: 7 bases; junction bases outside the gene matches: 10. CDR3 length equals 16 residues. The DNA of the CDR3 is TGTGCCAGCAGCTTCCTTCTGACAGGGGAAGTCGGGGAGCTGTTTTTT. Its translation: CASSFLLTGEVGELFF.

V and J are TRBV2 and TRBJ1-2, with 7 bases matching TRBD1. There are 14 residues in the CDR3. V was pared by 0 bases and J by 7 bases, with 5 bases of the junction left unmatched. Germline V lookup: CDR1 SNHLY, CDR2 FYNNEI. The CDR3 spells CASSEATGPGGYTF. The CDR3 DNA is TGTGCCAGCAGTGAAGCGACAGGGCCCGGTGGCTACACCTTC.

This clone turned up a few times. The chain combines TRBV5-4 with TRBJ1-4; maybe TRBD1 (5 bases). The CDR3 extends over 13 amino acids. Germline CDR1 SGHNT, CDR2 YYREEE (reference sequence). The V gene lost 9 bases and the J gene lost 7 bases, with 16 bases spanning the gap. As DNA, the CDR3 is TGTGCCACCACCCGGAGGGGTAGTGAAAAACTGTTTTTT. It codes for CATTRRGSEKLFF.

The J gene is TRBJ1-1, the V gene TRBV30; TRBD1 might be the D (5 bases). Germline CDR1 and CDR2: GTSNPN and SVGIG (reference sequence). CDR3 length: 15 residues. With 7 bases removed from V and 10 bases from J, the gap between germline ends came to 28 bases. The CDR3, as DNA: TGTGCCTCTTCCCCACCCTCGACAGCCTGGGAGGCAGCTTTCTTT. It encodes CASSPPSTAWEAAFF.

This clone was recorded only once. CDR3: CASSLDGGPYEQYF. The CDR3 DNA follows: TGTGCCAGCAGCTTAGACGGGGGACCCTACGAGCAGTACTTC. The V and J genes are TRBV7-2 and TRBJ2-7; D is perhaps TRBD2 (6 bases). V lost 1 base, J lost 2 bases, and 9 bases lay in between. The CDR3 is 14 amino acids. CDR1 and CDR2 from the germline V gene are SGHTA and FQGNSA.

The J gene is TRBJ2-2, the V gene TRBV7-9; TRBD1 is a possible D gene (6 bases). With 6 bases removed from V and 4 bases from J, the gap between germline ends came to 9 bases. CDR1 is SEHNR and CDR2 is FQNEAQ in the germline V gene (reference sequence). The CDR3 spans 13 residues. CDR3 sequence reads: CASRQGGTGELFF. DNA of the CDR3: TGTGCCAGCAGACAGGGTGGCACCGGGGAGCTGTTTTTT.

The V gene is TRBV11-2, the J gene TRBJ2-1; TRBD2 might be the D (6 bases). Between the trimmed V and J ends, which lost 4 bases and 3 bases, there was a span of 13 bases. Germline CDR1 SGHAT, CDR2 FQNNGV. The CDR3 loop spans 15 amino acids. The CDR3 protein is CASSSTSFRYNEQFF. The DNA of the CDR3 is TGTGCCAGCAGCTCGACTAGTTTCCGCTACAATGAGCAGTTCTTC.

The rearrangement joins TRBV7-8 to TRBJ2-3, with 7 bases aligning to TRBD2. Germline V gene lookup returns CDR1 SGHVS and CDR2 FQNEAQ. V lost 1 base, J lost 3 bases, and 4 bases stayed unmatched. The CDR3 spans 15 residues. This CDR3 is CASSLGAGATDTQYF. CDR3 DNA sequence: TGTGCCAGCAGCTTAGGGGCGGGAGCGACAGATACGCAGTATTTT.